This T cell receptor beta chain was documented in a study of siplizumab effects on memory and regulatory T cells. This clone was seen a single time. Its specificity is unknown. Germline is not matched at one junction end, which may reflect a read error. Within the sample, other DNA sequences also encode this same CDR3. Whole-study findings and limits: Suppressive activity of Tregs proliferating in siplizumab cultures remained unconfirmed.

The CDR3 is 15 amino acids. CDR1 is LNHDA and CDR2 is SQIVND in the germline V gene (reference sequence). Sequencing used immunoSEQ multiplex PCR; TCRdb keeps in-frame clones, though not all of them. The table lists tens of thousands of clones, around 97% of them singletons. The V call is TRBV19, the J call TRBJ2-2, with D perhaps matching TRBD1 (6 bases). Sequences were obtained from naive CD4+ T cells sorted from blood. The receptor was isolated from a human donor in good health. The DNA of the CDR3 is TGCGCCAGATACAGGGATATACGGTCCGCCGGGGAGCTGTTTTTT. Its translation is CARYRDIRSAGELFF. The full variable domain, rest sourced from reference TRBV19 and TRBJ2-2, is DGGITQSPKYLFRKEGQNVTLSCEQNLNHDAMYWYRQDPGQGLRLIYYSQIVNDFQKGDIAEGYSVSREKKESFPLTVTSAQKNPTAFYLCARYRDIRSAGELFFGEGSRLTVL.